Presented here are 24 T cell receptor beta chains from one specimen sequenced in a study of vaccination and CD4 T cells after COVID-19. Documented treatment: approximately 11-day PBMC culture with coronavirus spike peptide pools or control peptides (ViraFEST assay). Unexposed donor CD4+ T cells predated the COVID-19 pandemic, collected 2011-2018. These receptors have no known antigen. The Oncomine TCR Beta short-read assay was applied to DNA of cultured CD4+ T cells. It was from cultured CD4+ T cells that genomic DNA was extracted. Each CDR3 protein is one row after TCRdb ran MiXCR on the PCR reads. Counted here are around 7,200 distinct CDR3 sequences, around 30% occurring once; the ten biggest clones make up less than 15%. The sequenced sample consisted of CD4+ T cells from blood, cultured in vitro. The source is a human donor in good health.

The chain carries TRBV7-9 and TRBJ2-7; D is ambiguous. Germline V CDR1 and CDR2: SEHNR, FQNEAQ (reference sequence). Trimming took 3 bases from V and 7 from J, leaving 16 bases between them. The CDR3 length is 14 residues. This CDR3 reads CASSFWTDRNEQYF. CDR3 in DNA: TGTGCCAGCAGCTTTTGGACGGATCGAAATGAGCAGTACTTC.

Note on this clonotype: One junction end disagrees with the germline gene, perhaps due to a read error. The V gene is TRBV2, the J gene TRBJ1-5, with D unclear. This CDR3 spans 14 amino acids. Germline lookup yields CDR1 SNHLY and CDR2 FYNNEI. The CDR3 protein is CASREGLSNQPQHF. DNA for the CDR3: TGTGCCAGCAGGGAAGGGTTGAGCAATCAGCCCCAGCATTTT. The full variable domain, its missing parts supplied by reference TRBV2 and TRBJ1-5, is EPEVTQTPSHQVTQMGQEVILRCVPISNHLYFYWYRQILGQKVEFLVSFYNNEISEKSEIFDDQFSVERPDGSNFTLKIRSTKLEDSAMYFCASREGLSNQPQHFGDGTRLSIL.

This clonotype was seen a single time. A much larger clone lies a single base off, so this may be a read error. This chain connects TRBV24-1 to TRBJ2-5; 10 nucleotides agree with TRBD1. CDR1 KGHDR and CDR2 SFDVKD come from the germline V gene. There are 16 residues in the CDR3. The CDR3 reads CATSGGQGPPQETQCF. Written as DNA, the CDR3 is TGTGCCACCAGTGGGGGACAGGGGCCTCCTCAAGAGACCCAGTGCTTC.

The rearrangement joins TRBV7-9 to TRBJ2-1; D call uncertain. Germline V gene lookup returns CDR1 SEHNR and CDR2 FQNEAQ (reference sequence). The CDR3 spans 14 residues. Trimming shortened V by 1 base and J by 5 bases, and 9 bases separated the two germline ends. The CDR3 loop reads CASSLGFQNNEQFF. CDR3 sequence (DNA): TGTGCCAGCAGCTTAGGGTTCCAAAACAATGAGCAGTTCTTC.

This chain uses TRBV19 with TRBJ1-5; D is ambiguous. The V gene lost 3 bases and the J gene lost 10 bases, with 16 bases spanning the gap. CDR3 length: 14 amino acids. The germline gives CDR1 LNHDA, CDR2 SQIVND (reference sequence). This chain's CDR3 is CASSITPQSSPQHF. Written as DNA, the CDR3 is TGTGCCAGTAGTATTACCCCCCAATCTAGCCCCCAGCATTTT.

This clonotype appeared a few times. The chain links TRBV2 to TRBJ2-5; the D gene is possibly TRBD2 (5 bases). V was trimmed by 4 bases and J by 2 bases, leaving 11 bases between them. Germline CDR1 reads SNHLY; CDR2 reads FYNNEI. The CDR3 extends over 14 amino acids. CDR3 bases: TGTGCCAGCAGTGGTATGAGGGCTCAAGAGACCCAGTACTTC. It specifies CASSGMRAQETQYF.

This clonotype was found a few times. The chain employs TRBV20-1 and TRBJ2-5; D is uncertain. This CDR3 is 15 amino acids long. Trimming took off 1 base at V and 2 bases at J, with 14 bases between the two ends. CDR1 is DFQATT, CDR2 SNEGSKA, per germline (reference sequence). DNA of the CDR3: TGCAGTGCTAGAGGTACATTGCCAGAACAAGAGACCCAGTACTTC. This sequence encodes CSARGTLPEQETQYF.

The chain couples TRBV6-5 to TRBJ2-7; 10 nucleotides line up with TRBD2. This CDR3 region has 16 residues. Unmatched junction bases numbered 6, after V lost 2 bases and J lost 2 bases. The germline V gene has CDR1 MNHEY and CDR2 SVGAGI. The chain's CDR3 is CASSYGIAGGTYEQYF. CDR3 sequence (DNA): TGTGCCAGCAGTTACGGGATAGCGGGAGGAACCTACGAGCAGTACTTC.

About this clonotype: A read error may produce the germline difference seen at one junction end. This chain joins TRBV7-7 and TRBJ1-1; TRBD1 is a possible D gene (5 bases). Germline CDR1 is SSHAT and CDR2 is FNYEAQ (reference sequence). The CDR3 is 13 amino acids. The DNA of the CDR3 is TGTGCTAGCAGCGTCGGACAGAACACTGAAGCTTTCTTT. It is translated as CASSVGQNTEAFF.

This clonotype was seen a few times. The CDR3 region is CASRQGVYEQYF. CDR3 in DNA: TGTGCCAGCAGACAGGGAGTCTACGAGCAGTACTTC. The V and J genes are TRBV11-2 and TRBJ2-7, with D possibly TRBD1 on 6 matching bases. V shed 6 bases and J shed 3 bases, with 9 bases lying between them. The CDR3 spans 12 residues. Germline CDR1 SGHAT, CDR2 FQNNGV.

The chain combines TRBV7-9 with TRBJ2-7; D is perhaps TRBD1 or TRBD2 (6 bases each). With 5 bases removed from V and 0 bases from J, the gap between germline ends came to 17 bases. CDR1 is SEHNR, CDR2 FQNEAQ, per germline (reference sequence). The CDR3 runs to 16 residues. The DNA for the CDR3 is TGTGCCAGCAGCCGTTCGGGCGGGACACACTCCTACGAGCAGTACTTC. It encodes CASSRSGGTHSYEQYF.

CDR3: CASSLSTGELFF. The CDR3 nucleotides read TGTGCCAGCAGTTTAAGCACCGGGGAGCTGTTTTTT. This chain links TRBV27 with TRBJ2-2; D remains ambiguous. Germline CDR1 is MNHEY and CDR2 is SMNVEV (reference sequence). With 2 bases removed from V and 4 bases from J, the gap between germline ends came to 2 bases. CDR3 length equals 12 residues.

J is TRBJ2-1 and V is TRBV27; D is ambiguous. Germline V gene lookup returns CDR1 MNHEY and CDR2 SMNVEV (reference sequence). The CDR3 covers 14 residues. Trimming took 0 bases from V and 5 from J, leaving 8 bases between them. The CDR3, as DNA: TGTGCCAGCAGTTTATCGAAGGCGAACAATGAGCAGTTCTTC. It translates to CASSLSKANNEQFF.

The rearrangement links TRBV21-1 to TRBJ2-7; TRBD1 is the table's D call and was not checked against the DNA. TRBV21-1 is an annotated pseudogene. The CDR3 spans 16 residues. The CDR3 DNA sequence: TGTGCCAGCAGCAACCCTAGCGGGACAGGGTCCTACGAGCAGTACTTC. Translated, it gives CASSNPSGTGSYEQYF.

This clonotype is judged medium-sized. The rearrangement joins TRBV6-1 to TRBJ1-5; possibly TRBD1 for D (6 bases). V gave up 4 bases and J gave up 6 bases, with 19 bases separating them. The length of the CDR3 is 16 residues. Germline V gene data show CDR1 as MNHNS and CDR2 as SASEGT. Written as DNA, the CDR3 is TGTGCCAGCAGTGCCACTCCAACAGGGTCGGGTCAGCCCCAGCATTTT. It is translated as CASSATPTGSGQPQHF.

This clonotype was observed a handful of times. J is TRBJ2-2 and V is TRBV7-9; no firm D call. CDR1 is SEHNR and CDR2 is FQNEAQ in the germline V gene (reference sequence). CDR3 length equals 14 residues. V lost 4 bases and J lost 5, with 11 bases in between. CDR3 amino acids: CASSSPPRTGELFF. DNA for the CDR3: TGTGCCAGCAGCTCGCCTCCTCGGACCGGGGAGCTGTTTTTT.

The genes are TRBV28 and TRBJ2-5; D may be TRBD1 or TRBD2 (5 bases each). With 5 bases removed from V and 3 bases from J, the gap between germline ends came to 19 bases. The germline gives CDR1 MDHEN, CDR2 SYDVKM. CDR3 size: 16 residues. CDR3 residues: CASSTQALGGKETQYF. The CDR3 DNA follows: TGTGCCAGCAGTACACAAGCTCTTGGGGGAAAAGAGACCCAGTACTTC. Using reference TRBV28 and TRBJ2-5 for the parts outside the CDR3, the full variable domain is DVKVTQSSRYLVKRTGEKVFLECVQDMDHENMFWYRQDPGLGLRLIYFSYDVKMKEKGDIPEGYSVSREKKERFSLILESASTNQTSMYLCASSTQALGGKETQYFGPGTRLLVL.

This clonotype has a handful of counts. The rearrangement uses TRBV6-4 and TRBJ2-7, with 7 bases identical to TRBD2. CDR3 length: 16 amino acids. Germline V CDR1 and CDR2: MRHNA, SNTAGT. V was pared by 0 bases and J by 0 bases, with 5 bases of the junction left unmatched. The CDR3 DNA is TGTGCCAGCAGTGACTCGGAGGGGACTACCTCCTACGAGCAGTACTTC. Its protein product is CASSDSEGTTSYEQYF.

This chain connects TRBV20-1 to TRBJ2-7; D is perhaps TRBD2 (7 bases). CDR3 length equals 14 residues. Germline CDR1 reads DFQATT; CDR2 reads SNEGSKA (reference sequence). The V end was cut by 2 bases, the J end by 5 bases, with 16 bases between. The CDR3 DNA sequence: TGCAGTGCTAGACTGGGCGGGGGCGCTAACGAGCAGTACTTC. Translated: CSARLGGGANEQYF.

Only a few counts were recorded for this clonotype. CDR3 protein: CATSTIYPGTGGFYEQYF. The DNA of the CDR3 is TGTGCCACCAGCACGATCTACCCCGGGACAGGGGGGTTCTACGAGCAGTACTTC. The J gene is TRBJ2-7, the V gene TRBV15; 11 nucleotides align to TRBD1. Germline trimming cut 4 bases from V and 3 bases from J; bases unmatched to any gene: 14. The CDR3 spans 18 residues. The germline CDR1 and CDR2 sequences are LNHNV and YYDKDF (reference sequence).

This clonotype turned up a few times. The V call is TRBV5-4, the J call TRBJ2-5; D is undetermined. The germline V and J ends were trimmed by 4 bases and 4 bases, with 8 bases remaining between them. CDR1 and CDR2 from the germline V gene are SGHNT and YYREEE (reference sequence). The CDR3 sequence is 12 residues long. CDR3 sequence reads: CASSTQSETQYF. The CDR3 DNA is TGTGCCAGCAGCACTCAATCAGAGACCCAGTACTTC.

The chain joins TRBV5-1 to TRBJ2-5; tentative D call: TRBD2 (6 bases). V gave up 4 bases and J gave up 1 base, with 14 bases separating them. CDR1 is SGHRS, CDR2 YFSETQ, per germline. This CDR3 contains 15 residues. The CDR3: CASSKPGTSQETQYF. The CDR3 coding sequence is TGCGCCAGCAGCAAACCCGGGACTTCCCAAGAGACCCAGTACTTC.

This clonotype showed up just a few times. V and J are TRBV7-3 and TRBJ2-6; 8 bases align to TRBD2. The CDR3 loop spans 16 amino acids. V lost 5 bases to trimming and J lost 1 base; unmatched junction nucleotides: 4. CDR1 and CDR2 from the germline V gene are SGHTA and FQGTGA. The chain's CDR3 is CASSREGGSGANVLTF. The CDR3 coding sequence is TGTGCCAGCAGCCGGGAGGGGGGATCTGGGGCCAACGTCCTGACTTTC.

This clonotype came up a few times. The rearrangement links TRBV20-1 to TRBJ2-5, with TRBD2 as a possible D gene (6 bases). This CDR3 contains 13 residues. From germline, CDR1 is DFQATT and CDR2 SNEGSKA (reference sequence). V dropped 3 bases and J dropped 5 bases, with 13 bases sitting between them. CDR3 in DNA: TGCAGTGCTAGGCGGCAGGCGGGGGAGACCCAGTACTTC. Protein product: CSARRQAGETQYF.